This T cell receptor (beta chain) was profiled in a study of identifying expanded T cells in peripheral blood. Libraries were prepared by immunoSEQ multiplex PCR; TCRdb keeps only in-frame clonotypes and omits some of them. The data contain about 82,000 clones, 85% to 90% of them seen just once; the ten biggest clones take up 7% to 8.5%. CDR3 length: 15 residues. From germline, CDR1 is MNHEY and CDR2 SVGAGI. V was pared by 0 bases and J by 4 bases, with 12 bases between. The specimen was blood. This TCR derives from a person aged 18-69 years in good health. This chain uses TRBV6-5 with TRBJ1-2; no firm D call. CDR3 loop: CASSYSVAGAYGYTF. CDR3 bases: TGTGCCAGCAGTTACTCAGTGGCAGGCGCCTATGGCTACACCTTC.